A single T cell receptor beta chain is shown here with its context. The CDR3 length is 14 residues. Germline V gene lookup returns CDR1 MGHRA and CDR2 YSYEKL. V lost 1 base and J lost 4; bases outside the gene matches: 3. The authors' processing: Nucleated cell number was recorded as an estimate derived from reference gene primer amplification. This table comes from immunoSEQ multiplex PCR, and its TCRdb copy is limited to in-frame clones, with some not included. The DNA gave D and trimming, while V, J and clone size come from that table. This sample has approximately 57,000 clones, with more than 70% found just once. The data were obtained in a study of blood T cell repertoires in COVID-19. As for the study in general: COVID-19 samples, acute and convalescent, were from the United States, Italy and Spain. From T cells, B-cell-depleted T cells, or PBMCs came the material, which was cDNA or gDNA.

The receptor comes from a man aged 35-49 years with active COVID-19. The sequencing input was peripheral blood. This sequence joins TRBV4-1 and TRBJ1-1; 7 bases map to TRBD1. Here the CDR3 DNA reads TGCGCCAGCAGCCAAGCGACAGGGATCACTGAAGCTTTCTTT. Residues: CASSQATGITEAFF.